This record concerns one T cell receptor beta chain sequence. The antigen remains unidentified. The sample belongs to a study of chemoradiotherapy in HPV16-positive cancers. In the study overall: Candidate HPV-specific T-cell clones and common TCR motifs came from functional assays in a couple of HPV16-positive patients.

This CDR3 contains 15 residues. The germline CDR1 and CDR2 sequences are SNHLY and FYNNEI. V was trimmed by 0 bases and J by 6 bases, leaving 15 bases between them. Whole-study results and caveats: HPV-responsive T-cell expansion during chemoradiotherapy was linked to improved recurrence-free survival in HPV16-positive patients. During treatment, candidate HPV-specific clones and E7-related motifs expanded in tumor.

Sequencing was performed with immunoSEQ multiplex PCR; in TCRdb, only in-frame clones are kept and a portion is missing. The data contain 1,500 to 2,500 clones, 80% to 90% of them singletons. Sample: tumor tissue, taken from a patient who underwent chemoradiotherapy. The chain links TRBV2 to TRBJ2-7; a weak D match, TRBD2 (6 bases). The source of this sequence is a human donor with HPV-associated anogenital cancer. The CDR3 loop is CASSEAWDSPPEQYF. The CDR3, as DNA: TGTGCCAGCAGTGAAGCATGGGACTCCCCCCCCGAGCAGTACTTC. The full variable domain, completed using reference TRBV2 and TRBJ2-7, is EPEVTQTPSHQVTQMGQEVILRCVPISNHLYFYWYRQILGQKVEFLVSFYNNEISEKSEIFDDQFSVERPDGSNFTLKIRSTKLEDSAMYFCASSEAWDSPPEQYFGPGTRLTVT.